The present T cell receptor beta chain was sequenced within a study of blood T cell repertoires in COVID-19. Study as a whole: Researchers got acute and convalescent COVID-19 samples from the United States, Italy and Spain. In each case, the material was cDNA or gDNA derived from T cells, B-cell-depleted T cells, or PBMCs.

Original processing notes: Reference gene primer amplification in the assay estimated nucleated cell counts. TCRdb's copy holds only in-frame clones and misses some; the assay was immunoSEQ multiplex PCR. V, J and clone size derive from that table, while D and trimming were established from the DNA sequence. Of 300,000 to 400,000 clones detected, about 89% appear once; the ten largest clones hold about 6%. Seattle cases were enrolled at active infection and followed longitudinally. This clone came up once. This CDR3 is 15 amino acids long. In germline, CDR1 is MNHEY, CDR2 SVGAGI. V lost 0 bases and J lost 4, with 12 bases in between.

This sequence was found in a woman in her forties or fifties with COVID-19, enrolled during active disease. Sequencing was performed on peripheral blood. This chain links TRBV6-5 with TRBJ2-5; tentatively, D is TRBD2 (6 bases). CDR3 sequence (DNA): TGTGCCAGCAGTTACTCGATACTAGCCCCAGAGACCCAGTACTTC. The encoded protein is CASSYSILAPETQYF.